These 10 T cell receptor beta chains were all obtained from the same sample, sequenced in a study of shared clonotypes between healthy human individuals. The data were produced by immunoSEQ multiplex PCR, yet TCRdb's version contains in-frame clones alone and is incomplete. The repertoire holds a few million clones, with around 95% as singletons. Terminally differentiated effector memory CD45RA+ cells were excluded from the naive CD8 cells, which were CD45RO-negative and positively selected for CCR7. Input material: naive CD8+ T cells from PBMCs. These receptor sequences come from a man between 18 and 35 years old in good health. Some clones in this sample may be carry-over from other donors' samples.

For the CDR3, the DNA is TGTGCCAGCAGCGAGGGGAGGGACCCCCGGGGCGACTATGGCTACACCTTC. Its protein product is CASSEGRDPRGDYGYTF. The chain is built from TRBV9 and TRBJ1-2; possibly TRBD1 for D (5 bases). With 3 bases removed from V and 3 bases from J, the gap between germline ends came to 21 bases. The CDR3 is made up of 17 amino acids. Germline V gene data show CDR1 as SGDLS and CDR2 as YYNGEE.

The J gene is TRBJ2-7, the V gene TRBV6-1, with 7 bases that match TRBD2. This CDR3 has 14 residues. Trimming at V came to 5 bases and at J to 2 bases, leaving 6 bases not matched to a gene. The germline gives CDR1 MNHNS, CDR2 SASEGT. The CDR3, as DNA: TGTGCCAGCAGTACTAGGGACTACACCTACGAGCAGTACTTC. Translating gives CASSTRDYTYEQYF.

About this clone: Other DNA sequences in this sample translate to the same CDR3. The gene calls are TRBV9 and TRBJ2-7; D could derive from TRBD1 or TRBD2 (5 bases each). CDR1 and CDR2 from the germline V gene are SGDLS and YYNGEE. The CDR3 is 12 residues long. Trimming stripped 4 bases from V and 6 bases from J, with 11 bases between. The CDR3 DNA sequence: TGTGCCAGCAGCCCGGGTGGGGGCGAGCAGTACTTC. Encoded protein: CASSPGGGEQYF.

Comments on this clone: One base away lies a much larger clone, so this may be a sequencing read error. Additional DNA sequences in this sample encode the identical CDR3. This chain connects TRBV5-8 to TRBJ1-5; no definite D call. Germline V gives CDR1 SGHTS, CDR2 YDEGEE. The V end was cut by 2 bases, the J end by 6 bases, with 3 bases between. The CDR3 contains 11 residues. Here the CDR3 DNA reads TGTGCCAGCAGCTTAGGTCAGCCCCAGCATTTT. Translating gives CASSLGQPQHF.

The chain combines TRBV7-9 with TRBJ1-2; 8 positions match TRBD1. Germline V CDR1 and CDR2: SEHNR, FQNEAQ (reference sequence). This CDR3 contains 18 residues. The junction had 15 bases not matched to a gene; V was cut back by 3 bases and J by 3 bases. The CDR3 coding sequence is TGTGCCAGCAGCTTCCCCCTCCCGAACGGGACAGGTCACTATGGCTACACCTTC. As protein: CASSFPLPNGTGHYGYTF.

As to this clone: At the DNA level, this CDR3 is encoded by other sequences in the same sample as well. This chain joins TRBV6-5 and TRBJ2-7; D unresolved. Trimming removed 0 bases from V and 2 bases from J, with 8 bases in between. Germline V gene lookup returns CDR1 MNHEY and CDR2 SVGAGI. The CDR3 loop spans 14 amino acids. In nucleotides, the CDR3 is TGTGCCAGCAGTTACTCTGTGGGTCCCTACGAGCAGTACTTC. It specifies CASSYSVGPYEQYF.

The V gene is TRBV9, the J gene TRBJ1-2; tentatively, D is TRBD1 (5 bases). CDR3 size: 15 residues. Germline V CDR1 and CDR2: SGDLS, YYNGEE. V was trimmed by 3 bases and J by 4 bases, leaving 16 bases between them. CDR3 DNA: TGTGCCAGCAGCGGGGGCCATATGGACCCCTATGGCTACACCTTC. Protein sequence: CASSGGHMDPYGYTF. The complete variable domain, with remaining parts taken from reference TRBV9 and TRBJ1-2, reads DSGVTQTPKHLITATGQRVTLRCSPRSGDLSVYWYQQSLDQGLQFLIQYYNGEERAKGNILERFSAQQFPDLHSELNLSSLELGDSALYFCASSGGHMDPYGYTFGSGTRLTVV.

V usage is TRBV10-1 and J usage is TRBJ2-7; D is uncertain. The CDR3 covers 13 residues. CDR1 is WNHNN, CDR2 SYGVQD, per germline (reference sequence). V lost 2 bases and J 6 bases, leaving 11 bases between the germline ends. The CDR3 loop is CASSESRLSEQYF. CDR3 nucleotide sequence: TGCGCCAGCAGTGAGAGCAGGCTGTCCGAGCAGTACTTC.

The chain employs TRBV9 and TRBJ2-4; D is possibly TRBD2 (6 bases). The CDR3 consists of 14 residues. The germline V and J ends were trimmed by 6 bases and 5 bases, with 15 bases remaining between them. Germline loops: CDR1 SGDLS, CDR2 YYNGEE. The CDR3 sequence: CASTLRPGENIQYF. The CDR3 bases are TGTGCCAGCACCCTAAGACCGGGGGAAAACATTCAGTACTTC.

This chain connects TRBV6-6 to TRBJ2-3; the D is unclear. Per germline, CDR1 MNHNY and CDR2 SVGAGI (reference sequence). There are 15 residues in the CDR3. V was shortened by 2 bases and J by 3 bases, with 12 bases between the two germline ends. The CDR3 loop reads CASSYRVSQTDTQYF. CDR3 nucleotide sequence: TGTGCCAGCAGTTACCGGGTCTCCCAGACAGATACGCAGTATTTT.